This T cell receptor beta chain was found in a study of blood T cell repertoires in COVID-19. On the study more broadly: Acute-phase and convalescent COVID-19 samples originated in the United States, Italy and Spain. PBMCs, B-cell-depleted T cells, or T cells provided the cDNA or gDNA that made up the material.

The germline V gene has CDR1 MNHEY and CDR2 SVGAGI. The length of the CDR3 is 12 residues. The ends were cut back, 6 bases at V and 11 bases at J, with 16 bases in the middle. The authors' processing: Reference gene primer amplification in the assay estimated nucleated cell counts. TCRdb keeps only in-frame clones here, not all; method: immunoSEQ multiplex PCR. V and J calls and clone size are given by that table; D and trimming were obtained from the DNA. Of roughly 250,000 clones in the sample, about 86% were seen once. This clonotype was obtained from an older woman with active or convalescent COVID-19. What was sequenced was peripheral blood. The genes are TRBV6-5 and TRBJ1-1, with TRBD1 as a possible D gene (5 bases). This chain's CDR3 is CASSRRGTKAFF. CDR3 DNA sequence: TGTGCCAGCAGCCGACGCGGGACGAAGGCTTTCTTT.